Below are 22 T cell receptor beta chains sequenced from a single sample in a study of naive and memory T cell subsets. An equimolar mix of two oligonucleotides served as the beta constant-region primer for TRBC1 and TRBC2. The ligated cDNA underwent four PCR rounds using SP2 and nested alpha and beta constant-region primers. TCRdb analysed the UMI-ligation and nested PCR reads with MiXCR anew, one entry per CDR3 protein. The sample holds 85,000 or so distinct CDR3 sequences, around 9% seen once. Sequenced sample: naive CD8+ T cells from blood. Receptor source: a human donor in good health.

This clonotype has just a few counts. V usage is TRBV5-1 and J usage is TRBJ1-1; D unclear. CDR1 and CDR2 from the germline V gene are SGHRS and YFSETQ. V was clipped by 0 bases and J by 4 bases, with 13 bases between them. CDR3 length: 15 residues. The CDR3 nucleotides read TGCGCCAGCAGCTTGGCCCAAGGAAGGATCACTGAAGCTTTCTTT. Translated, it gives CASSLAQGRITEAFF.

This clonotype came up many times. The CDR3 DNA sequence: TGCAGTGCTAGGGGTATTGACAATCAGCCCCAGCATTTT. Translation: CSARGIDNQPQHF. V usage is TRBV20-1 and J usage is TRBJ1-5; D gene ambiguous. Germline CDR1 and CDR2: DFQATT and SNEGSKA (reference sequence). The V end lost 3 bases, the J end lost 3 bases, and 9 bases lay between the germline ends. The CDR3 sequence is 13 residues long.

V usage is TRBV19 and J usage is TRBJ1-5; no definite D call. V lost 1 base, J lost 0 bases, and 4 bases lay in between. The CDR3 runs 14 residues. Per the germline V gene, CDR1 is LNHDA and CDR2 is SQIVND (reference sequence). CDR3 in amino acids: CASSIGYSNQPQHF. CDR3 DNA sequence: TGTGCCAGTAGTATAGGGTATAGCAATCAGCCCCAGCATTTT.

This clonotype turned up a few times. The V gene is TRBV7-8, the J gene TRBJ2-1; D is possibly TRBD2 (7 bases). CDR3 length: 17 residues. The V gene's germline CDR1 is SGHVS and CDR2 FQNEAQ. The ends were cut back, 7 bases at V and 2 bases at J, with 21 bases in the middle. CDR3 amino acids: CASIQLQGLAAYNEQFF. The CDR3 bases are TGTGCCAGCATCCAACTCCAGGGGCTAGCGGCCTACAATGAGCAGTTCTTC.

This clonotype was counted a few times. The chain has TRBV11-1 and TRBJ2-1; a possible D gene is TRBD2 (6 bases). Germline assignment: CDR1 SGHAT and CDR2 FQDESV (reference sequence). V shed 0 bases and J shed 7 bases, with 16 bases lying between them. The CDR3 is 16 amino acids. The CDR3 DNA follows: TGTGCCAGCAGCTTAGCGTCGGGGGAGGATGTGAATGAGCAGTTCTTC. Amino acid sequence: CASSLASGEDVNEQFF.

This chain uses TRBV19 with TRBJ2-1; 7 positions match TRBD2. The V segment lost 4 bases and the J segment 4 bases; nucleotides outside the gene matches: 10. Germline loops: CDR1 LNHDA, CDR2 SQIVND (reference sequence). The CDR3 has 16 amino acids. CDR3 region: CASSRGGAGAYNEQFF. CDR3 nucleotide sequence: TGTGCCAGTAGTAGGGGTGGGGCGGGAGCGTACAATGAGCAGTTCTTC.

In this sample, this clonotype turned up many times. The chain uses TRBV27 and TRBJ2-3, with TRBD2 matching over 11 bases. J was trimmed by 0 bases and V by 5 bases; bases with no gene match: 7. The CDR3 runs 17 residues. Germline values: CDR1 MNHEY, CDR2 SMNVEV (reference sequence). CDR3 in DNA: TGTGCCAGCAGTACCACGGGACTAGCGGCTAGCACAGATACGCAGTATTTT. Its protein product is CASSTTGLAASTDTQYF.

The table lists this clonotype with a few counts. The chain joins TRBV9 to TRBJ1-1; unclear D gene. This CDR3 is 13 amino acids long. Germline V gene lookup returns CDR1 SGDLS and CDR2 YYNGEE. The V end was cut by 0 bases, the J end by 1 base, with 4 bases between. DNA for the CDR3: TGTGCCAGCAGCGTAGGCAGGAACACTGAAGCTTTCTTT. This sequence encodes CASSVGRNTEAFF.

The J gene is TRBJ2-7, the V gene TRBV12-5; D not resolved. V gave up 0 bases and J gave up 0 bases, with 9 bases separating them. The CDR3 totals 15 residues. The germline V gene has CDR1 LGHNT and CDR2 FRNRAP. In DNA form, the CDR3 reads TGTGCTAGTGGTTTGGTAAACGGGCCCTCCTACGAGCAGTACTTC. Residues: CASGLVNGPSYEQYF.

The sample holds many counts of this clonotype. The chain's CDR3 is CASSLGPQGFEKLFF. CDR3 nucleotide sequence: TGTGCCAGCAGCTTAGGGCCACAAGGTTTTGAAAAACTGTTTTTT. The chain employs TRBV7-9 and TRBJ1-4; D is unclear. Germline-derived CDR1 and CDR2 are SEHNR and FQNEAQ (reference sequence). V was trimmed by 1 base and J by 7 bases, leaving 13 bases between them. CDR3 length: 15 residues.

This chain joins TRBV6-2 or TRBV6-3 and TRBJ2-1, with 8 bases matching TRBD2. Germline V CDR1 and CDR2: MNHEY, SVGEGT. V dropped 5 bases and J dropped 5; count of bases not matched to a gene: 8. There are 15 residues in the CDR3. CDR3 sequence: CASSPLAGSHNEQFF. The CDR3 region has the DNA TGTGCCAGCAGTCCCTTAGCGGGAAGTCACAATGAGCAGTTCTTC.

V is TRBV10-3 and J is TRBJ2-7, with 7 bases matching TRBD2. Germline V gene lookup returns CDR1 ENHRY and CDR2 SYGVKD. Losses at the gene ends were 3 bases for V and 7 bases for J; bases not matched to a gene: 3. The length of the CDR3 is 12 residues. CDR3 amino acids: CAISELAREQYF. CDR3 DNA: TGTGCCATCAGTGAACTAGCGAGAGAGCAGTACTTC.

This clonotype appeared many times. The CDR3 DNA is TGTGCCACCAGCAGGTCAGGGGCGGATGAGCAGTTCTTC. Its protein product is CATSRSGADEQFF. The chain recombines TRBV15 with TRBJ2-1, with D perhaps TRBD1 (6 bases). The V gene's germline CDR1 is LNHNV and CDR2 YYDKDF (reference sequence). Trimming removed 3 bases at V and 8 bases at J, with 11 bases between. The CDR3 contains 13 residues. The entire variable domain, with the rest obtained from reference TRBV15 and TRBJ2-1, is as follows: DAMVIQNPRYQVTQFGKPVTLSCSQTLNHNVMYWYQQKSSQAPKLLFHYYDKDFNNEADTPDNFQSRRPNTSFCFLDIRSPGLGDTAMYLCATSRSGADEQFFGPGTRLTVL.

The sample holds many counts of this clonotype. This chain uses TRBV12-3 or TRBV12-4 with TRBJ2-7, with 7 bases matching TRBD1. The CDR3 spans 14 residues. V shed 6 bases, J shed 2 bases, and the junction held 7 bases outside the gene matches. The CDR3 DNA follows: TGTGCCAGCAGATCCGGGACAGATCCCTACGAGCAGTACTTC. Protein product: CASRSGTDPYEQYF.

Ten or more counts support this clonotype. CDR3 sequence reads: CASSKAFLAGGVHEQYF. The CDR3 DNA is TGTGCCAGCAGCAAAGCGTTTCTAGCGGGAGGAGTCCACGAGCAGTACTTC. The chain links TRBV21-1 to TRBJ2-7; TRBD2, the D gene given by the table, was not confirmed from the DNA. TRBV21-1 is a listed pseudogene. The CDR3 has 17 amino acids.

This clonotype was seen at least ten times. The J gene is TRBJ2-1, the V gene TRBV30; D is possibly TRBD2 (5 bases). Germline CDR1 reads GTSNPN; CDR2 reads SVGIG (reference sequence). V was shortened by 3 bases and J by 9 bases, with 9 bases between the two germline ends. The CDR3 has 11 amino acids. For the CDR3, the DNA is TGTGCCTGGAGGTCTAGCCCTGAGCAGTTCTTC. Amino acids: CAWRSSPEQFF.

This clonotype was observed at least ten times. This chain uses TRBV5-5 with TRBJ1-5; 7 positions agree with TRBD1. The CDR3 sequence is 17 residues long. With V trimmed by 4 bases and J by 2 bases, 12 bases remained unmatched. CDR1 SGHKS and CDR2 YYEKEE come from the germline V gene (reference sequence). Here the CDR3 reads CASSPGTVYIGNQPQHF. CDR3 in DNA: TGTGCCAGCAGCCCGGGGACAGTCTATATAGGCAATCAGCCCCAGCATTTT.

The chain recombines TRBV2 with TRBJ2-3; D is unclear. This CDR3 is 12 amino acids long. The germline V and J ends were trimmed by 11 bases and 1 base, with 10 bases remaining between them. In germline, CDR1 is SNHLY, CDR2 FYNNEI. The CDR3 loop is CAGNYGTDTQYF. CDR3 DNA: TGTGCCGGAAACTACGGCACAGATACGCAGTATTTT.

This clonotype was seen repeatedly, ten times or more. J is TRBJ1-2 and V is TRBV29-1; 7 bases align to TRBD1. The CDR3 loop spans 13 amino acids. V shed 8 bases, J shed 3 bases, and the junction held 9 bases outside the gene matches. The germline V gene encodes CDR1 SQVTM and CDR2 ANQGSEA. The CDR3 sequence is CSTRTGVDYGYTF. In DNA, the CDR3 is TGCAGCACCCGAACAGGGGTGGACTATGGCTACACCTTC. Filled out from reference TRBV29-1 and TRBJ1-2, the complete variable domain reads SAVISQKPSRDICQRGTSLTIQCQVDSQVTMMFWYRQQPGQSLTLIATANQGSEATYESGFVIDKFPISRPNLTFSTLTVSNMSPEDSSIYLCSTRTGVDYGYTFGSGTRLTVV.

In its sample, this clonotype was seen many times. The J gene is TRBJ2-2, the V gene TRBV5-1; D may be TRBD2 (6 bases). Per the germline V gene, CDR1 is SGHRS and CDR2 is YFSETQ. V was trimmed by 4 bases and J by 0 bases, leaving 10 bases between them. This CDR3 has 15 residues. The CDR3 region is CASSADYANTGELFF. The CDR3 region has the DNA TGCGCCAGCAGCGCGGACTACGCGAACACCGGGGAGCTGTTTTTT.

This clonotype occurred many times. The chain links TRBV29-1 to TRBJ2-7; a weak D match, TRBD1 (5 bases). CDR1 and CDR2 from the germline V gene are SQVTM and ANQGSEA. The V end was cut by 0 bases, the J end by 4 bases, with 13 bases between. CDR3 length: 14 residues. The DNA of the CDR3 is TGCAGCGTTGAAGATTCCAGGGATGGGTACGAGCAGTACTTC. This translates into CSVEDSRDGYEQYF.

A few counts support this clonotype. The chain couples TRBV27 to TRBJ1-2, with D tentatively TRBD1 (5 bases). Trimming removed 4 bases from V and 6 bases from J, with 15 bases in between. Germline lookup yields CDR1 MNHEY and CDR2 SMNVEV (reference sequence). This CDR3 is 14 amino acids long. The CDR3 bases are TGTGCCAGCAGTTCGGGTCAGGGTTGGAATGGCTACACCTTC. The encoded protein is CASSSGQGWNGYTF.